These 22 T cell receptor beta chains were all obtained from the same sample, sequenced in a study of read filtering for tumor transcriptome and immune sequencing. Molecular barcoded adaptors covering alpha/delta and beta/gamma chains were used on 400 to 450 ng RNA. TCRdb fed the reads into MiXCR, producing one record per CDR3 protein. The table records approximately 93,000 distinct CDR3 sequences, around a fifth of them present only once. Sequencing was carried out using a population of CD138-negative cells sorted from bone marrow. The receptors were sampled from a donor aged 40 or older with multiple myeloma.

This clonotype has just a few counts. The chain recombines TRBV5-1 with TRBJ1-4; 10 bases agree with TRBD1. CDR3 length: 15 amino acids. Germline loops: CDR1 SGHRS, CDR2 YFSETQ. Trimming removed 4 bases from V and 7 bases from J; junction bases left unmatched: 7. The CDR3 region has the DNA TGCGCCAGCAGCCCCGGGACAGGGGCCAGTGAAAAACTGTTTTTT. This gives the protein CASSPGTGASEKLFF.

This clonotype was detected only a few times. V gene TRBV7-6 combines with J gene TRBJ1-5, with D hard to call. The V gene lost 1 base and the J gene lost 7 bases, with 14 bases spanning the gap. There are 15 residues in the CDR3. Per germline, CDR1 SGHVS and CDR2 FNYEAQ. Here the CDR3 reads CASSLGVGKEQPQHF. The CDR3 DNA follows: TGTGCCAGCAGCTTAGGCGTGGGGAAGGAGCAGCCCCAGCATTTT.

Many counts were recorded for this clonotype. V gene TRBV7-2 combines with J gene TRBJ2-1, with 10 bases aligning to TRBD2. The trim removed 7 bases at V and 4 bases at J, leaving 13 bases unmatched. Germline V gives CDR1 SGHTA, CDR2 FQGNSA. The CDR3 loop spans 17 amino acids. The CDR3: CASTRRGSSGGYNEQFF. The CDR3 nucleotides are TGTGCCAGCACTCGAAGGGGGTCTAGCGGGGGTTACAATGAGCAGTTCTTC.

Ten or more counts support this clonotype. Written as DNA, the CDR3 is TGTGCCAGCAGCGTTGTTAGAAGCAGAGGCCAAGAGACCCAGTACTTC. Its protein product is CASSVVRSRGQETQYF. V is TRBV2 and J is TRBJ2-5; the D is unclear. Trimming left V 6 bases short and J 1 base short, with 18 bases between. Germline CDR1 reads SNHLY; CDR2 reads FYNNEI. CDR3 size: 16 residues. The whole variable domain, filled in from reference TRBV2 and TRBJ2-5, reads EPEVTQTPSHQVTQMGQEVILRCVPISNHLYFYWYRQILGQKVEFLVSFYNNEISEKSEIFDDQFSVERPDGSNFTLKIRSTKLEDSAMYFCASSVVRSRGQETQYFGPGTRLLVL.

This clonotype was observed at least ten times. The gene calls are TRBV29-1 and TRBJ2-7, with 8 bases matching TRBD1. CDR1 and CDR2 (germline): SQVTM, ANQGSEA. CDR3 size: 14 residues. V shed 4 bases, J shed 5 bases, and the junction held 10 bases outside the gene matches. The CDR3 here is CSVVGTGLTDEQYF. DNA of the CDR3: TGCAGCGTTGTCGGGACAGGCCTTACCGACGAGCAGTACTTC.

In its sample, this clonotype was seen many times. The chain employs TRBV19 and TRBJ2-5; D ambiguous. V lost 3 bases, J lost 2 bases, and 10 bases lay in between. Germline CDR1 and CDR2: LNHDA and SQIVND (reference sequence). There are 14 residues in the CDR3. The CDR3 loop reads CASSIGLLQETQYF. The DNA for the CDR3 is TGTGCCAGTAGTATTGGGCTCCTACAAGAGACCCAGTACTTC.

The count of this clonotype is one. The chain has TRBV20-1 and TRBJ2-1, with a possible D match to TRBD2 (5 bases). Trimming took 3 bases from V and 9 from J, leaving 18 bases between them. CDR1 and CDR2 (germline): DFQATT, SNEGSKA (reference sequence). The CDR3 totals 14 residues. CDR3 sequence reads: CSASTSHPGIEQFF. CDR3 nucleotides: TGCAGTGCTAGTACCAGCCATCCGGGGATTGAGCAGTTCTTC.

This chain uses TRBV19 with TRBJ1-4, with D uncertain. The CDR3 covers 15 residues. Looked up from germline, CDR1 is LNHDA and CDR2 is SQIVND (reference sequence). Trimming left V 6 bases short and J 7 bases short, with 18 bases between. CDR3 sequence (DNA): TGTGCCAGTAGGTCGTGGCCCGGAATGGGTGAAAAACTGTTTTTT. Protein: CASRSWPGMGEKLFF.

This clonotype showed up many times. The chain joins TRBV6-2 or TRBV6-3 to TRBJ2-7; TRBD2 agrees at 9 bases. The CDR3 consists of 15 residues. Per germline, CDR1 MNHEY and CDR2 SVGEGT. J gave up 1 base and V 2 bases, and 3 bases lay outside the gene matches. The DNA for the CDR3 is TGTGCCAGCAGTTACGATAGCGGGGGATCCTACGAGCAGTACTTC. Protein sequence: CASSYDSGGSYEQYF.

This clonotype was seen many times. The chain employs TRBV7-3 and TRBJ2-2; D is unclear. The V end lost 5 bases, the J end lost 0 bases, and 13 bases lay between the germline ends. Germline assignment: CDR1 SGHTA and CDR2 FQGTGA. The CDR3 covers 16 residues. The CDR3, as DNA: TGTGCCAGCAGCGCCCCGACTGTCGCGAACACCGGGGAGCTGTTTTTT. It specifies CASSAPTVANTGELFF.

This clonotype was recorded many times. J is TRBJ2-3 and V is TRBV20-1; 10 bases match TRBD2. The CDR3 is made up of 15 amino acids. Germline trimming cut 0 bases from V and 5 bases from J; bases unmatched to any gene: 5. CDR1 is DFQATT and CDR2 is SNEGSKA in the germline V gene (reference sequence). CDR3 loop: CSARDTLAGVDTQYF. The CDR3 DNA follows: TGCAGTGCTAGAGATACCCTAGCGGGGGTAGATACGCAGTATTTT.

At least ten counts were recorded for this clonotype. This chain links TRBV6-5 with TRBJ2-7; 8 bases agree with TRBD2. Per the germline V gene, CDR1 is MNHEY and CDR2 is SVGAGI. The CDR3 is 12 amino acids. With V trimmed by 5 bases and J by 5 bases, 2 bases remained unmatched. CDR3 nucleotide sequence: TGTGCCAGCAGTCAGCGGGGGAACGAGCAGTACTTC. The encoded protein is CASSQRGNEQYF.

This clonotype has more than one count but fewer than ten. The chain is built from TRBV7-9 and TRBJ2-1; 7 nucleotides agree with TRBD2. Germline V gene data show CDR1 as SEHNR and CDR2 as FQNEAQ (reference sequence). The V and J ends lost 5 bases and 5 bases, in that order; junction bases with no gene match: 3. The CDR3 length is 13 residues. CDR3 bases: TGTGCCAGCAGCATCGGACTAGACAATGAGCAGTTCTTC. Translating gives CASSIGLDNEQFF.

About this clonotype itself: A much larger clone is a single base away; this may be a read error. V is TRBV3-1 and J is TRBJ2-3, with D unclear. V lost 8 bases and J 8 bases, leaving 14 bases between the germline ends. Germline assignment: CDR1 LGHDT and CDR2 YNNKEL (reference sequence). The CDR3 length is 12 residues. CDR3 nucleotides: TGTGCCAGCCGCTGGCTACGAGGTACGCAGTATTTT. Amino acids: CASRWLRGTQYF.

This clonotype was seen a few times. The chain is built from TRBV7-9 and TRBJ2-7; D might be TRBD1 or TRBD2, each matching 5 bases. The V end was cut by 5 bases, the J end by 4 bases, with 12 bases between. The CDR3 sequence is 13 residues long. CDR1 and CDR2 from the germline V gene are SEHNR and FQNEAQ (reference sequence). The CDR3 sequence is CASSPRDGYEQYF. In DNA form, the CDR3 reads TGTGCCAGCAGCCCCCGGGACGGATACGAGCAGTACTTC.

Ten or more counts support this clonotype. CDR3 nucleotides: TGTGCCAGCAGCGTCCGGGCCGGCGGGGAGCTGTTTTTT. Its translation is CASSVRAGGELFF. The chain carries TRBV3-1 and TRBJ2-2; no clear D gene. The CDR3 runs 13 residues. With 5 bases removed from V and 7 bases from J, the gap between germline ends came to 11 bases. CDR1 is LGHDT, CDR2 YNNKEL, per germline (reference sequence).

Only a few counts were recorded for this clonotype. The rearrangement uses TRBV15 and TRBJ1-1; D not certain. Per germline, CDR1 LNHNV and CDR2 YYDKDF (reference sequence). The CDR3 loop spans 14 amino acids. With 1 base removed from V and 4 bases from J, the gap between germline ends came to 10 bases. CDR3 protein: CATSRGGEGTEAFF. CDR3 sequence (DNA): TGTGCCACCAGCAGAGGAGGAGAGGGCACTGAAGCTTTCTTT.

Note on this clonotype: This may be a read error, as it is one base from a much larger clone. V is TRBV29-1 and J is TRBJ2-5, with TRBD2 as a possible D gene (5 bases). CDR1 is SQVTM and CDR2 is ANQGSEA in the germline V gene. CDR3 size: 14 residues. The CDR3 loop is CSVRTRFRGETLYF. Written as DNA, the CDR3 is TGCAGCGTTCGAACCAGGTTCCGGGGTGAGACCCTGTACTTC.

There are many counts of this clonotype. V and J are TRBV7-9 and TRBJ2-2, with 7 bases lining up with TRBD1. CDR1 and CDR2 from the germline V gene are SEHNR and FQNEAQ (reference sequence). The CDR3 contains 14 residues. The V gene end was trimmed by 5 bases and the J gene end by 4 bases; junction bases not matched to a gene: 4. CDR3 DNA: TGTGCCAGCAGCCTGACAGGGAGCACCGGGGAGCTGTTTTTT. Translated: CASSLTGSTGELFF.

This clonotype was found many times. CDR3 in amino acids: CASSPGLAGSEYNEQFF. In DNA form, the CDR3 reads TGTGCCAGCAGTCCGGGACTAGCGGGTTCGGAGTACAATGAGCAGTTCTTC. V is TRBV12-3 or TRBV12-4 and J is TRBJ2-1, with 12 bases identical to TRBD2. The trim removed 5 bases at V and 4 bases at J, leaving 9 bases unmatched. The CDR3 extends over 17 amino acids.

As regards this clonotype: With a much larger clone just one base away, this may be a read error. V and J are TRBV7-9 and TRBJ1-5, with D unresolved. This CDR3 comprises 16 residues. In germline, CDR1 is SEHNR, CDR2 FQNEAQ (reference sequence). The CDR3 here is CASNLGTGFPNQPQHF. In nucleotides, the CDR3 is TGTGCCAGCAACTTAGGTACCGGGTTCCCTAATCAGCCCCAGCATTTT.

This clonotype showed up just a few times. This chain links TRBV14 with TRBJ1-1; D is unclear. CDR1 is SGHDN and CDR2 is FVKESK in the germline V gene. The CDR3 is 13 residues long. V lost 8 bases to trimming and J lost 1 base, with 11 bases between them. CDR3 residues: CASAGSRNTEAFF. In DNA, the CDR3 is TGTGCCAGCGCTGGTAGCAGGAACACTGAAGCTTTCTTT.